These 9 T cell receptor beta chains originate from one sample sequenced in a study of blood T cell repertoires in COVID-19 (dated by TCRdb to 2020 to 2022). The protocol used for the library was the immunoSEQ multiplex PCR assay. TCRdb's version of the immuneACCESS table is confined to in-frame rearrangements and falls short of the full clone set. An unresolved V gene accounts for under half of the shortfall where checked; the remainder is of unknown origin. Here the sample has roughly 76,000 clones; 70% to 80% occur a single time. The ten largest clonotypes hold 21% of the sample. Sequenced: peripheral blood. Receptors were obtained from a man aged 70-80 years with acute or convalescent COVID-19.

V usage is TRBV24-1 and J usage is TRBJ2-2; 8 bases line up with TRBD1. This CDR3 has 14 amino acids. CDR1 and CDR2 from the germline V gene are KGHDR and SFDVKD. The junction had 5 bases not matched to a gene; V was cut back by 9 bases and J by 3 bases. In DNA, the CDR3 is TGTGCCACCCGGACAGGGTCGCACACCGGGGAGCTGTTTTTT. This encodes CATRTGSHTGELFF.

As concerns this clone: One end of the junction fails to match germline, which may point to a read error. V gene TRBV7-3 combines with J gene TRBJ2-1; 7 bases line up with TRBD2. The CDR3 runs to 14 residues. From germline, CDR1 is SGHTA and CDR2 FQGTGA. The CDR3 protein is CAGSLGGSHNEQFF. The CDR3 DNA reads TGTGCCGGCAGCTTGGGCGGGAGTCACAATGAGCAGTTCTTC.

The chain recombines TRBV29-1 with TRBJ1-2, with TRBD1 identical over 9 bases. Germline values: CDR1 SQVTM, CDR2 ANQGSEA. CDR3 length equals 15 residues. J gave up 4 bases and V 6 bases, and 12 bases lay outside the gene matches. The CDR3 protein is CSVAAGTGKVYGYTF. The CDR3 region has the DNA TGCAGCGTGGCCGCCGGGACAGGGAAGGTCTATGGCTACACCTTC.

The chain is built from TRBV27 and TRBJ2-7; 9 nucleotides line up with TRBD1. The CDR3 runs to 15 residues. Trimming removed 8 bases from V and 5 bases from J; junction bases left unmatched: 13. Germline-derived CDR1 and CDR2 are MNHEY and SMNVEV (reference sequence). The CDR3 DNA reads TGTGCCAGCTCCCGCCCCGGGACAGGGAACCACGAGCAGTACTTC. This gives the protein CASSRPGTGNHEQYF.

This clone was recorded at least ten times. This sequence joins TRBV6-1 and TRBJ2-3; D may be TRBD2 (6 bases). This CDR3 has 14 amino acids. The germline V and J ends were trimmed by 2 bases and 8 bases, with 14 bases remaining between them. CDR1 is MNHNS and CDR2 is SASEGT in the germline V gene. The DNA for the CDR3 is TGTGCCAGCAGTGAACGGGGACTCCCTCCTACGCAGTATTTT. This translates into CASSERGLPPTQYF.

The CDR3 DNA is TGTGCCAGCAGCTTTAGCCGGGACAGTAACTACAATGAGCAGTTCTTC. Translation: CASSFSRDSNYNEQFF. The genes are TRBV11-2 and TRBJ2-1; 7 bases align to TRBD1. CDR1 SGHAT and CDR2 FQNNGV come from the germline V gene. J lost 3 bases, V lost 3 bases, and 8 bases had no gene match. The CDR3 is made up of 16 amino acids.

The chain is built from TRBV7-8 and TRBJ2-7; maybe TRBD2 (5 bases). The ends were cut back, 7 bases at V and 3 bases at J, with 13 bases in the middle. Looked up from germline, CDR1 is SGHVS and CDR2 is FQNEAQ. The length of the CDR3 is 13 residues. The CDR3 DNA reads as TGTGCCAGCACAGATGGACTTAACTACGAGCAGTACTTC. This codes for CASTDGLNYEQYF.

This clone was recorded once. The J gene is TRBJ2-5, the V gene TRBV2; 9 bases agree with TRBD2. Germline V gene data show CDR1 as SNHLY and CDR2 as FYNNEI. J lost 4 bases, V lost 5 bases, and 11 bases had no gene match. The CDR3 extends over 16 amino acids. In DNA form, the CDR3 reads TGTGCCAGCAGTCTAAGGGAGGGTAGCGGGAGAGAGACCCAGTACTTC. Amino acids: CASSLREGSGRETQYF. Full variable domain (missing parts from reference TRBV2 and TRBJ2-5): EPEVTQTPSHQVTQMGQEVILRCVPISNHLYFYWYRQILGQKVEFLVSFYNNEISEKSEIFDDQFSVERPDGSNFTLKIRSTKLEDSAMYFCASSLREGSGRETQYFGPGTRLLVL.

The V gene is TRBV10-3, the J gene TRBJ1-4, with 8 bases fitting TRBD1. V shed 7 bases and J 8 bases; nucleotides not matched to a gene: 6. Germline CDR1 ENHRY, CDR2 SYGVKD. The CDR3 consists of 13 residues. CDR3 region: CAITPGGREKLFF. The DNA of the CDR3 is TGTGCCATCACCCCAGGGGGCCGAGAAAAACTGTTTTTT.